The rows below give T cell receptor beta chains drawn from one sample of a study of blood T cell repertoires in COVID-19. Generated by immunoSEQ multiplex PCR, the TCRdb table keeps only in-frame clones and is missing some. The sample holds roughly 230,000 clones; roughly four fifths are singletons and the top ten take approximately 3.1%. Specimen: PBMCs or T cells enriched from blood (not recorded which). These receptors came from a woman aged 55-75 years who had recovered from COVID-19. Each CDR3 is given with its conserved first and last residue. The D gene is left open where the match is weak. Rows may omit the clone size; those that give it use once, few, many or a size class.

j_call | clone_size | v_call | d_call | cdr3_aa | cdr3_nt
TRBJ1-4 | few | TRBV27 | NA | CASSWTVNEKLFF | TGTGCCAGCAGTTGGACAGTTAATGAAAAACTGTTTTTT
TRBJ2-3 | NA | TRBV19 | NA | CASSMLVGRGTQYF | TGTGCCAGTAGTATGCTAGTCGGGAGAGGTACGCAGTATTTT
TRBJ2-7 | once | TRBV19 | TRBD2 | CASSIRGGGTYEQYF | TGTGCCAGTAGTATACGTGGCGGGGGGACCTACGAGCAGTACTTC
TRBJ1-2 | NA | TRBV19 | TRBD1 | CASRISRTGSYGYTF | TGTGCCAGTAGGATTTCAAGGACAGGGTCGTATGGCTACACCTTC
TRBJ1-4 | NA | TRBV5-6 | TRBD1 | CASSPRVRGRFEKLFF | TGTGCCAGCAGCCCACGGGTCAGGGGGCGGTTTGAAAAACTGTTTTTT
TRBJ2-1 | few | TRBV4-1 | NA | CASSQGHRSHEQFF | TGCGCCAGCAGCCAGGGACATCGCTCACATGAGCAGTTCTTC
TRBJ1-1 | NA | TRBV27 | NA | CASRSFDTEAFF | TGTGCCAGCAGATCTTTTGACACTGAAGCTTTCTTT
TRBJ2-7 | NA | TRBV4-2 | NA | CASSPPPGHPSVEQYF | TGTGCCAGCAGCCCCCCGCCGGGACATCCGTCGGTCGAGCAGTACTTC
TRBJ1-2 | NA | TRBV19 | NA | CASSPLSQAGPNYGYTF | TGTGCCAGTAGTCCTCTATCACAAGCAGGTCCTAACTATGGCTACACCTTC
TRBJ1-1 | NA | TRBV6-4 | NA | CASSPDGGNTEAFF | TGTGCCAGCAGTCCCGACGGGGGAAACACTGAAGCTTTCTTT
TRBJ2-7 | NA | TRBV11-2 | TRBD1 | CASSLVTGPGYEQYF | TGTGCCAGCAGCTTAGTGACAGGGCCGGGCTACGAGCAGTACTTC
TRBJ2-1 | NA | TRBV11-3 | NA | CASSLAGTTYNEQFF | TGTGCCAGCAGCTTAGCAGGGACAACCTACAATGAGCAGTTCTTC
TRBJ2-7 | NA | TRBV24-1 | TRBD2 | CATSARGGAPYYEQYF | TGTGCCACCAGTGCCCGGGGGGGCGCCCCCTACTACGAGCAGTACTTC
TRBJ2-1 | NA | TRBV9 | NA | CASSGTGLSYNEQFF | TGTGCCAGCAGTGGAACTGGACTCTCCTACAATGAGCAGTTCTTC
TRBJ2-1 | NA | TRBV3-1/TRBV3-2 | NA | CASSLGHHYNEQFF | TGTGCCAGCAGCTTGGGACATCACTACAATGAGCAGTTCTTC
TRBJ2-5 | NA | TRBV7-7 | TRBD2 | CASSLVAVGVAGGPQETQYF | TGTGCCAGCAGCTTAGTTGCTGTGGGAGTAGCGGGAGGACCCCAAGAGACCCAGTACTTC
TRBJ2-1 | NA | TRBV5-4 | TRBD2 | CASSSSTSGIYNEQFF | TGTGCCAGCAGCTCCTCGACTAGCGGGATTTACAATGAGCAGTTCTTC
TRBJ1-1 | NA | TRBV6-5 | NA | CASTLGGSNTEAFF | TGTGCCAGCACCTTGGGGGGGAGCAACACTGAAGCTTTCTTT
TRBJ2-1 | NA | TRBV7-2 | TRBD2 | CASSLGNSGGTYNEQFF | TGTGCCAGCAGCTTGGGGAATAGCGGGGGAACTTACAATGAGCAGTTCTTC
TRBJ1-5 | NA | TRBV12-5 | NA | CASGAERNQPQHF | TGTGCTAGTGGCGCGGAACGAAATCAGCCCCAGCATTTT
TRBJ1-1 | NA | TRBV5-1 | NA | CASSTRGGMNTEAFF | TGCGCCAGCAGCACCCGGGGGGGGATGAACACTGAAGCTTTCTTT
TRBJ2-3 | NA | TRBV7-6 | TRBD2 | CASSLSLAGGMQYF | TGTGCCAGCAGCTTAAGTCTAGCGGGAGGTATGCAGTATTTT
TRBJ2-1 | NA | TRBV7-2 | TRBD2 | CASSLSGGFHNEQFF | TGTGCCAGCAGCTTGAGCGGGGGGTTCCACAATGAGCAGTTCTTC
TRBJ2-1 | NA | TRBV5-1 | NA | CASSILAHEQFF | TGCGCCAGCAGCATACTAGCACATGAGCAGTTCTTC
TRBJ1-1 | NA | TRBV6-5 | TRBD1 | CASRDRAKVSPEAFF | TGTGCCAGCCGGGACAGGGCTAAGGTGTCACCTGAAGCTTTCTTT
TRBJ2-1 | NA | TRBV6-4 | NA | CASSEGGAGEQFF | TGTGCCAGCAGTGAGGGGGGGGCCGGGGAGCAGTTCTTC
TRBJ1-3 | NA | TRBV4-3 | NA | CASSQDYGGGSTIYF | TGCGCCAGCAGCCAAGATTATGGTGGAGGTTCCACCATATATTTT
TRBJ1-2 | NA | TRBV19 | TRBD1 | CASSPRQGERYGYTF | TGTGCCAGTAGTCCCCGACAGGGGGAAAGGTATGGCTACACCTTC
TRBJ1-4 | NA | TRBV11-2 | NA | CASSPLGGANEKLFF | TGTGCCAGCAGCCCCCTAGGGGGGGCTAATGAAAAACTGTTTTTT
TRBJ1-2 | NA | TRBV10-3 | NA | CAISESSTLYGYTF | TGTGCCATCAGTGAGTCGAGCACGCTCTATGGCTACACCTTC
TRBJ1-2 | NA | TRBV19 | NA | CASSTATGNYGYTF | TGTGCCAGTAGTACCGCTACAGGGAACTATGGCTACACCTTC
TRBJ1-3 | NA | TRBV3-1/TRBV3-2 | TRBD1 | CASGRGQSGNTIYF | TGTGCCAGCGGCAGGGGGCAGTCTGGAAACACCATATATTTT
TRBJ1-2 | NA | TRBV19 | NA | CASKRERGYTF | TGTGCCAGTAAAAGGGAGCGTGGCTACACCTTC